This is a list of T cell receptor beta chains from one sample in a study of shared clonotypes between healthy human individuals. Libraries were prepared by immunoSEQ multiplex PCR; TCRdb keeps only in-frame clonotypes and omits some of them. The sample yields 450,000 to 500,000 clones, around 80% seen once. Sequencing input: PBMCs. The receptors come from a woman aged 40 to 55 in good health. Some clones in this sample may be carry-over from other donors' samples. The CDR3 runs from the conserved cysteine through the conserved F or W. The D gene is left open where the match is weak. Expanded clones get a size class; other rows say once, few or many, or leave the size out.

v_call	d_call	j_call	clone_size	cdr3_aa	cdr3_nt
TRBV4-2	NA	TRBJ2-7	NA	CASSQDSFSYEQYF	TGTGCCAGCAGCCAAGACAGCTTCTCCTACGAGCAGTACTTC
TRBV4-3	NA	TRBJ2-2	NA	CASSQNRDSGELFF	TGCGCCAGCAGCCAAAACAGGGATTCCGGGGAGCTGTTTTTT
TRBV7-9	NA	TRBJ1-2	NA	CASSLAILAGYTF	TGTGCCAGCAGCTTAGCGATCCTAGCTGGCTACACCTTC
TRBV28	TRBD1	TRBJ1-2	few	CASSSRPLRTGDGYTF	TGTGCCAGCAGTTCACGCCCCCTGAGGACAGGGGATGGCTACACCTTC
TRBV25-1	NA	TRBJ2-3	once	CASSEWGAQDTQYF	TGTGCCAGCAGTGAGTGGGGGGCACAAGATACGCAGTATTTT
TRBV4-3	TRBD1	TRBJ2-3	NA	CASSQPGQGVADTQYF	TGCGCCAGCAGCCAACCGGGACAGGGTGTGGCAGATACGCAGTATTTT
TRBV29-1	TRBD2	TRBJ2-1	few	CSVQGLAGGGGYNEQFF	TGCAGCGTCCAAGGACTAGCGGGAGGAGGGGGATACAATGAGCAGTTCTTC
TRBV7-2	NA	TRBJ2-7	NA	CASSLYDRDEQYF	TGTGCCAGCAGCTTATACGATCGCGACGAGCAGTACTTC
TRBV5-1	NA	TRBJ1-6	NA	CASSLEGGTNSPLHF	TGCGCCAGCAGCTTGGAGGGTGGAACTAATTCACCCCTCCACTTT
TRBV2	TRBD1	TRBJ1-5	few	CASREGQGDVQPQHF	TGTGCCAGCAGAGAGGGACAGGGAGACGTGCAGCCCCAGCATTTT
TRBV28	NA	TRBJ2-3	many	CASSFVAGTDTQYF	TGTGCCAGCAGTTTTGTGGCGGGCACAGATACGCAGTATTTT
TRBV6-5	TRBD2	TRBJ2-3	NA	CASSLADSTDTQYF	TGTGCCAGCAGTCTAGCGGACAGCACAGATACGCAGTATTTT
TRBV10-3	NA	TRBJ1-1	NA	CVIRTGPGTEAFF	TGTGTCATCAGAACTGGACCGGGCACTGAAGCTTTCTTT
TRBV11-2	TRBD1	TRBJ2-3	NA	CASSTTGQGAGNTQYF	TGTGCCAGCAGCACCACGGGACAGGGGGCCGGGAATACGCAGTATTTT
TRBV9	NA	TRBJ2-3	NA	CASSPRSDTQYF	TGTGCCAGCAGCCCCCGCTCAGATACGCAGTATTTT
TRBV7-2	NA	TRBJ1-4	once	CASSPQTGLAGEKLFF	TGTGCCAGCAGCCCGCAGACGGGGCTAGCAGGAGAAAAACTGTTTTTT
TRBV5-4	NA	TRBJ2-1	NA	CASSPFPLGAYNEQFF	TGTGCCAGCAGCCCCTTCCCACTAGGCGCCTACAATGAGCAGTTCTTC
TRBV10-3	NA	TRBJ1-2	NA	CAISERGTYGYTF	TGTGCCATCAGTGAGCGGGGAACCTATGGCTACACCTTC
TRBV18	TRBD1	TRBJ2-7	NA	CASSRDRSYEQYF	TGTGCCAGCTCACGGGACAGGAGCTACGAGCAGTACTTC
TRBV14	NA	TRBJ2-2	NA	CASSQGSAPRGGELFF	TGTGCCAGCAGCCAAGGGTCAGCGCCCAGAGGCGGGGAGCTGTTTTTT
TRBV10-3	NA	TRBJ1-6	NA	CAISETGRDSPLHF	TGTGCCATCAGTGAGACAGGGCGGGATTCACCCCTCCACTTT
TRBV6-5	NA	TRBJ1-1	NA	CASSTPGRAGTEAFF	TGTGCCAGCAGTACCCCCGGGAGGGCAGGCACTGAAGCTTTCTTT
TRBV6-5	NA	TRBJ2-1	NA	CASSYSTQEQFF	TGTGCCAGCAGTTACTCGACCCAGGAACAGTTCTTC
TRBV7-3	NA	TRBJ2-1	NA	CASSLGQLHNEQFF	TGTGCCAGCAGCTTAGGACAACTTCACAATGAGCAGTTCTTC
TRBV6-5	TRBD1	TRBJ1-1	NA	CASSPGQGKNTEAFF	TGTGCCAGCAGTCCCGGACAGGGGAAAAACACTGAAGCTTTCTTT
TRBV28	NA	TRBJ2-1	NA	CASSPMTWGGGFYEQFF	TGTGCCAGCAGTCCGATGACTTGGGGGGGCGGGTTTTATGAGCAGTTCTTC
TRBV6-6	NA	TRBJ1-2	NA	CASAVGKLPNYGYTF	TGTGCCAGCGCCGTAGGGAAGCTTCCTAACTATGGCTACACCTTC
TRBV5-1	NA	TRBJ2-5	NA	CASSLAPGSDGETQYF	TGCGCCAGCAGCTTGGCCCCCGGGAGCGACGGAGAGACCCAGTACTTC
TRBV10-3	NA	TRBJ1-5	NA	CAISGGGDSNQPQHF	TGTGCCATCAGTGGGGGAGGGGATAGCAATCAGCCCCAGCATTTT
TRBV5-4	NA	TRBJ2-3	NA	CASRGGPEPDTQYF	TGTGCCAGCAGAGGGGGGCCGGAGCCAGATACGCAGTATTTT
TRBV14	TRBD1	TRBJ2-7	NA	CASSHGTGKYEQYF	TGTGCCAGCAGCCACGGGACAGGGAAGTACGAGCAGTACTTC
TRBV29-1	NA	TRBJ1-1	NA	CSVVFTGGLTEAFF	TGCAGCGTTGTCTTTACGGGAGGCCTCACTGAAGCTTTCTTT
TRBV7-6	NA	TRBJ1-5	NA	CASSLGQDQPQHF	TGTGCCAGCAGCTTAGGCCAGGATCAGCCCCAGCATTTT
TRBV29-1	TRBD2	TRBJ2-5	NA	CSVVWGGLQETQYF	TGCAGCGTTGTGTGGGGAGGGCTCCAAGAGACCCAGTACTTC
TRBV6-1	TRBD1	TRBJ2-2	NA	CASRTGGGLGGELFF	TGTGCCAGCAGGACAGGGGGCGGACTAGGCGGGGAGCTGTTTTTT
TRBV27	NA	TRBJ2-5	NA	CASSLSFTGQETQYF	TGTGCCAGCAGTTTATCGTTTACAGGGCAAGAGACCCAGTACTTC
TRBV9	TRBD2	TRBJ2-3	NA	CASSTGLAATDTQYF	TGTGCCAGCAGCACAGGACTAGCGGCCACAGATACGCAGTATTTT
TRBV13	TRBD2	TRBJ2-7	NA	CASSSPPGTSGSYEQYF	TGTGCCAGCAGCTCCCCGCCGGGAACTAGCGGCTCCTACGAGCAGTACTTC
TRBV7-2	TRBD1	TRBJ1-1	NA	CASSPWGPNRGTEAFF	TGTGCCAGCAGCCCTTGGGGACCCAACAGGGGCACTGAAGCTTTCTTT
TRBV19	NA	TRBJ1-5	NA	CASSIVEGSNQPQHF	TGTGCCAGTAGTATAGTGGAAGGAAGCAATCAGCCCCAGCATTTT
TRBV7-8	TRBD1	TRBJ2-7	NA	CASSGGTGSYEQYF	TGTGCCAGCAGCGGAGGGACAGGGTCCTACGAGCAGTACTTC
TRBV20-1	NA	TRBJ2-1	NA	CSARVEDKAFF	TGCAGTGCTAGGGTGGAGGACAAAGCGTTCTTC
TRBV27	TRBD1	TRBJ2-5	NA	CASSEQGEETQYF	TGTGCCAGCAGTGAACAGGGGGAGGAGACCCAGTACTTC
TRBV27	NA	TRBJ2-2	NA	CASSLQPPIVGELFF	TGTGCCAGCAGTCTTCAGCCGCCCATAGTCGGGGAGCTGTTTTTT
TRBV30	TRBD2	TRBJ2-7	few	CAWVGRAGYEQYF	TGTGCCTGGGTTGGGAGGGCCGGATACGAGCAGTACTTC